This T cell receptor (beta chain) was sequenced in a study of Ad26.COV2.S vaccination and SARS-CoV-2 variants. General study points: CD8+ and CD4+ T cells specific for spike reportedly responded with substantial breadth after vaccination.

Generated by immunoSEQ multiplex PCR, the TCRdb table keeps only in-frame clones and is missing some. The table lists more than 300,000 clones, 86% of them singletons. Germline V CDR1 and CDR2: DFQATT, SNEGSKA (reference sequence). The CDR3 is 17 amino acids. The V and J ends lost 3 bases and 9 bases respectively, with 27 bases between them. This clone was seen once. Antigen: not known. As to treatment: roughly 19 received Ad26.COV2.S at low or high dose, single or two shots; 5 received placebo; per-sample allocation not given. Following the first vaccine or placebo injection, samples were taken on day 63.

The source was peripheral blood, collected in a trial of Ad26.COV2.S vaccine versus placebo. The receptor comes from a person aged 18-65 years who received the Ad26.COV2.S COVID-19 vaccine or a placebo. The rearrangement joins TRBV20-1 to TRBJ2-1; either TRBD1 or TRBD2 may supply D (5 bases each). The CDR3 loop reads CSASFPGPRVKPGEQFF. For the CDR3, the DNA is TGCAGTGCTAGTTTCCCGGGGCCCAGGGTAAAGCCGGGTGAGCAGTTCTTC.